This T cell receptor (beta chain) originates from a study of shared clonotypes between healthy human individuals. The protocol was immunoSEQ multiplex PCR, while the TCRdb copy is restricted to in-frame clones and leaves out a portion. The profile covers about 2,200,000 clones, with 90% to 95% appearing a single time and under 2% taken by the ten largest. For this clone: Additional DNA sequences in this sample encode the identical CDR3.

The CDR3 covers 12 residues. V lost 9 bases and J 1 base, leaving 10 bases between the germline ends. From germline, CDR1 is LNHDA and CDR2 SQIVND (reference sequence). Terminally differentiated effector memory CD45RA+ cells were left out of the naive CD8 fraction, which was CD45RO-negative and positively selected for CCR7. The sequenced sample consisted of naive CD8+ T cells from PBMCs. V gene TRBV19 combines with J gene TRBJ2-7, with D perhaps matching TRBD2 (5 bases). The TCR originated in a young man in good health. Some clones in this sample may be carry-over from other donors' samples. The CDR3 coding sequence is TGTGCCAGCAGCGGTACTTCCTACGAGCAGTACTTC. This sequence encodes CASSGTSYEQYF.